Listed below are T cell receptor beta chains from one sample, sequenced in a study of blood T cell repertoires in COVID-19. Data came from immunoSEQ multiplex PCR; TCRdb stores just in-frame clones and leaves some out. Of around 100,000 clones in the sample, 90% are singletons; the top ten hold 4.5% to 5.5%. Input material: peripheral blood. These receptor sequences come from a man aged 45-65 years with acute or convalescent COVID-19. Each CDR3 is given with its conserved first and last residue. Each record gives: V gene, CDR3 length, clone size, J gene, D gene, CDR3 DNA, CDR3 protein. The D gene is left open where the match is weak. The size of a clone is reported for some rows only, either as once, few or many, or as a class for expanded clones.

TRBV3-1/TRBV3-2	18	.	TRBJ2-3	.	TGTGCCAGCAGCCAAGAAGTCTCACCGGGGTATAGCACAGATACGCAGTATTTT	CASSQEVSPGYSTDTQYF
TRBV12-3/TRBV12-4	13	.	TRBJ1-5	TRBD1	TGTGCCAGCAGCAGGACAGGGAACCAGCCCCAGCATTTT	CASSRTGNQPQHF
TRBV9	16	.	TRBJ2-1	TRBD1	TGTGCCAGCAGCGTAGGTGGTCGCATCACAGGGGATGAGCAGTTCTTC	CASSVGGRITGDEQFF
TRBV19	16	once	TRBJ2-1	TRBD2	TGTGCCAGTAGTAGATACTCGGGACTAGATAACAATGAGCAGTTCTTC	CASSRYSGLDNNEQFF
TRBV5-6	14	once	TRBJ1-6	.	TGTGCCAGCAGCCCTTTGAGTAATGATTCACCCCTCCACTTT	CASSPLSNDSPLHF
TRBV18	13	once	TRBJ2-5	.	TGTGCCAGCTCACCACCGATCCGGGAGACCCAGTACTTC	CASSPPIRETQYF
TRBV5-5	16	.	TRBJ2-1	TRBD1	TGTGCCAGCAGCCTCGAGGGGACAGCCCTCTTGAATGAGCAGTTCTTC	CASSLEGTALLNEQFF
TRBV6-1	13	once	TRBJ1-1	.	TGTGCCAGCAGTGAAGCAAGGGGGGGTGAAGCTTTCTTT	CASSEARGGEAFF
TRBV19	15	.	TRBJ1-5	.	TGTGCCAGTACCATGGGACTGCAAAGCGTTCAGCCCCAGCATTTT	CASTMGLQSVQPQHF
TRBV7-2	19	.	TRBJ2-2	TRBD2	TGTGCCAGCAGCTCGGGGACTAGCGGTCTTATCGCGAACACCGGGGAGCTGTTTTTT	CASSSGTSGLIANTGELFF
TRBV6-1	15	.	TRBJ1-1	TRBD1	TGTGCCAGCAGTGACCGGGACAGATTGAACACTGAAGCTTTCTTT	CASSDRDRLNTEAFF
TRBV3-1/TRBV3-2	13	.	TRBJ2-7	.	TGTGCCAGCAGCCAACTACAGGGCTACGAGCAGTACTTC	CASSQLQGYEQYF
TRBV9	20	.	TRBJ2-6	TRBD1	TGTGCCAGCAGCGACCGGACAGGGTGGGATGAAAGCTCTGGGGCCAACGTCCTGACTTTC	CASSDRTGWDESSGANVLTF
TRBV19	15	.	TRBJ1-5	.	TGTGCCAGTAGTTTTGTTGACCCAGGCAGTCAGCCCCAGCATTTT	CASSFVDPGSQPQHF
TRBV14	18	.	TRBJ2-7	TRBD2	TGTGCCAGCAGCCAACGCCCTACTTTAGCGGGAGGCATCTACGAGCAGTACTTC	CASSQRPTLAGGIYEQYF
TRBV10-3	16	.	TRBJ2-6	.	TGTGCCATCAGTGGCCCGGAGCTCTCTGGGGCCAACGTCCTGACTTTC	CAISGPELSGANVLTF
TRBV11-2	13	.	TRBJ1-1	.	TGTGCCAGCAGCTTCTATGGCAGGGATGAAGCTTTCTTT	CASSFYGRDEAFF
TRBV25-1	13	.	TRBJ2-1	TRBD2	TGTGCCAGCAGTCTAGCGGGAGGGAATGAGCAGTTCTTC	CASSLAGGNEQFF
TRBV5-1	16	.	TRBJ2-3	TRBD1	TGCGCCAGCACTAACGAGGGGGCTAGTCTCACAGATACGCAGTATTTT	CASTNEGASLTDTQYF
TRBV29-1	12	.	TRBJ2-2	.	TGCAGCGTTTTTTACAGCACCGGGGAGCTGTTTTTT	CSVFYSTGELFF
TRBV5-1	15	once	TRBJ2-1	.	TGCGCCAGCAGCTTGGGGCAGGGCTCCTACAATGAGCAGTTCTTC	CASSLGQGSYNEQFF
TRBV29-1	15	few	TRBJ2-7	TRBD1	TGCAGCGTCCCAGGGGACAGGGGCCTAAAGGGGGAGCAGTACTTC	CSVPGDRGLKGEQYF
TRBV27	20	.	TRBJ2-1	TRBD1	TGTGCCAGCAGTTTCCAAGACAGGGTGATCGGCGGAGCCGCTTGGAGTGAGCAGTTCTTC	CASSFQDRVIGGAAWSEQFF
TRBV6-6	14	.	TRBJ2-7	.	TGTGCCAGCAGTTACTCGAAGGGGGAAAACGAGCAGTACTTC	CASSYSKGENEQYF
TRBV5-4	15	.	TRBJ1-4	.	TGTGCCAGCAGCTTGGACGGACAAAGAGATGAAAAACTGTTTTTT	CASSLDGQRDEKLFF
TRBV3-1/TRBV3-2	13	.	TRBJ2-7	TRBD1	TGTGCCAGCAGTCTTATACAGGGGTCGGAGCAGTACTTC	CASSLIQGSEQYF
TRBV19	14	once	TRBJ1-5	TRBD1	TGTGCCAGTAGTATGACAGGGGTCCATCAGCCCCAGCATTTT	CASSMTGVHQPQHF
TRBV7-2	16	.	TRBJ2-5	.	TGTGCCAGCAGCTTAAGGAGCGGGTGGAGGGGTGAGACCCAGTACTTC	CASSLRSGWRGETQYF
TRBV29-1	16	many	TRBJ2-1	TRBD2	TGCAGCGTCCCCAAAGGACTAGCGGATGCCTACAATGAGCAGTTCTTC	CSVPKGLADAYNEQFF
TRBV12-3/TRBV12-4	12	.	TRBJ1-2	.	TGTGCCAGCACCCTTGGGGGGAAGGGCTACACCTTC	CASTLGGKGYTF
TRBV18	13	once	TRBJ1-2	.	TGTGCCAGCTCACCAGCGGGGAGCTATGGCTACACCTTC	CASSPAGSYGYTF